This T cell receptor (beta chain) is drawn from a study of shared clonotypes between healthy human individuals. Study findings and constraints: Generally, estimated richness proved larger in naive subsets than it did in memory subsets. Non-shared clonotypes showed lower generation probabilities than clonotypes common to all four donors.

Turning to this clone: Antigen unknown.

As originally analysed: Filtering differed because ImmunoSEQ produced junction-only sequences that carried no quality scores. Data came from immunoSEQ multiplex PCR; TCRdb stores just in-frame clones and leaves some out. V and J calls and clone size are given by that table; D and trimming were obtained from the DNA. The table has roughly 760,000 clones, roughly 70% seen once. The CDR3 covers 13 residues. Germline V gives CDR1 SGHTA, CDR2 FQGNSA. Trimming shortened V by 3 bases and J by 2 bases, and 7 bases separated the two germline ends. This sequence was found in a woman aged 25 to 45 in good health. The genes are TRBV7-2 and TRBJ2-5; no clear D gene. The material sequenced was memory CD4+ T cells sorted from blood. Subset here: CD45RA-negative fraction. The chain's CDR3 is CASSFSRQETQYF. The DNA of the CDR3 is TGTGCCAGCAGCTTTTCGCGGCAAGAGACCCAGTACTTC.